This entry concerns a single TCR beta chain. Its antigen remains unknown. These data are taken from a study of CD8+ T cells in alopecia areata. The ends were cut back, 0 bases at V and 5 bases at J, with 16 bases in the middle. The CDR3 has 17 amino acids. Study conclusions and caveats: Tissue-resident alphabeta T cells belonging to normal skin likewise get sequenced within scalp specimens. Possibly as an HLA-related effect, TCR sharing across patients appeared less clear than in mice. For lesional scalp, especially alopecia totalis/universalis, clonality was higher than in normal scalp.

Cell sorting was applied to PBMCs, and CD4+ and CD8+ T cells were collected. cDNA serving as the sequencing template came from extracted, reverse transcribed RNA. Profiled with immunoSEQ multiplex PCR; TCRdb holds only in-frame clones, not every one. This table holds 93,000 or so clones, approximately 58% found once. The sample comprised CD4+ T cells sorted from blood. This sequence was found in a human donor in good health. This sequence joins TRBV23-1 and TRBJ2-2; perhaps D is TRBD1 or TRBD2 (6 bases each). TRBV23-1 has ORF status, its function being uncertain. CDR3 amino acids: CASSQSLPTGRTGELFF. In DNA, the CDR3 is TGCGCCAGCAGTCAATCGTTACCCACAGGGAGGACCGGGGAGCTGTTTTTT.